These T cell receptor beta chains were read from a single sample in a study of blood T cell repertoires in COVID-19. Profiling relied on immunoSEQ multiplex PCR, and the TCRdb table lists in-frame clones only, not all of them. The sample carries a few hundred thousand clones, almost 85% recorded once. Sequencing used peripheral blood. Every receptor here comes from a human donor in a cohort sampled during active COVID-19. The CDR3 runs from the conserved cysteine through the conserved F or W. Fields, in order: clone size, V gene, J gene, D gene, CDR3 DNA, CDR3 protein. The D gene is left open where the match is weak. Expanded clones are given a class, and other clones once, few, many or no size at all.

clone size: -
V gene: TRBV3-1/TRBV3-2
J gene: TRBJ1-5
D gene: -
CDR3 DNA: TGTGCCAGCAGCCAAGATCTAGGCCCGGGCAATCAGCCCCAGCATTTT
CDR3 protein: CASSQDLGPGNQPQHF

clone size: -
V gene: TRBV12-3/TRBV12-4
J gene: TRBJ1-1
D gene: TRBD1
CDR3 DNA: TGTGCCAGCAGGGGACAGCTGAACACTGAAGCTTTCTTT
CDR3 protein: CASRGQLNTEAFF

clone size: -
V gene: TRBV5-5
J gene: TRBJ1-4
D gene: -
CDR3 DNA: TGTGCCAGCAGCTTGGGCGGGGCTATGCAAGAAAAACTGTTTTTT
CDR3 protein: CASSLGGAMQEKLFF

clone size: -
V gene: TRBV5-4
J gene: TRBJ1-4
D gene: -
CDR3 DNA: TGTGCCAGCAGCTTGCCCGAGGGAAATGAAAAACTGTTTTTT
CDR3 protein: CASSLPEGNEKLFF

clone size: -
V gene: TRBV9
J gene: TRBJ2-7
D gene: -
CDR3 DNA: TGTGCCAGCAGCGTAGCCGGACTGAACTACGAGCAGTACTTC
CDR3 protein: CASSVAGLNYEQYF

clone size: -
V gene: TRBV30
J gene: TRBJ2-3
D gene: TRBD2
CDR3 DNA: TGTGCCTGGAGTCCCGGACTAGCGGGTGACACAGATACGCAGTATTTT
CDR3 protein: CAWSPGLAGDTDTQYF

clone size: once
V gene: TRBV5-1
J gene: TRBJ2-1
D gene: TRBD2
CDR3 DNA: TGCGCCAGCAGCTGGAGCGGGGTTAATCCGTTCTTC
CDR3 protein: CASSWSGVNPFF

clone size: -
V gene: TRBV28
J gene: TRBJ1-2
D gene: -
CDR3 DNA: TGTGCCAGCAGACCCCGGTTAGAAAGCTACACCTTC
CDR3 protein: CASRPRLESYTF

clone size: -
V gene: TRBV11-2
J gene: TRBJ2-1
D gene: -
CDR3 DNA: TGTGCCAGCAGCTTACAGCGCCCCTCCTACAATGAGCAGTTCTTC
CDR3 protein: CASSLQRPSYNEQFF

clone size: few
V gene: TRBV5-6
J gene: TRBJ2-7
D gene: TRBD1
CDR3 DNA: TGTGCCAGCAGCATTGGGACAGGGTTTAACGAGCAGTACTTC
CDR3 protein: CASSIGTGFNEQYF

clone size: -
V gene: TRBV7-8
J gene: TRBJ1-5
D gene: -
CDR3 DNA: TGTGCCAGCAGCTTTGGTCTACTTTCTCGTCAGCCCCAGCATTTT
CDR3 protein: CASSFGLLSRQPQHF

clone size: -
V gene: TRBV6-5
J gene: TRBJ1-6
D gene: TRBD1
CDR3 DNA: TGTGCCAGCAGTTACTCGAACAGGGGAAATAATTCACCCCTCCACTTT
CDR3 protein: CASSYSNRGNNSPLHF

clone size: few
V gene: TRBV10-3
J gene: TRBJ2-7
D gene: TRBD1
CDR3 DNA: TGTGCCATCAGTGAAGGACAGGGTATAAACGAGCAGTACTTC
CDR3 protein: CAISEGQGINEQYF

clone size: -
V gene: TRBV10-1
J gene: TRBJ2-2
D gene: TRBD1
CDR3 DNA: TGCGCCAGCAGTGAGTCGAGGGACAGGGCGGACACCGGGGAGCTGTTTTTT
CDR3 protein: CASSESRDRADTGELFF

clone size: once
V gene: TRBV19
J gene: TRBJ2-7
D gene: -
CDR3 DNA: TGTGCCAGTAGTATAGGGTGGACAGAGACCTCCTACGAGCAGTACTTC
CDR3 protein: CASSIGWTETSYEQYF

clone size: -
V gene: TRBV28
J gene: TRBJ1-2
D gene: TRBD1
CDR3 DNA: TGTGCCAGCAGTTCTAGGGACAGGGGCTTAGAAATCTATGGCTACACCTTC
CDR3 protein: CASSSRDRGLEIYGYTF